This TCR beta chain was captured in a study of T-cell reconstitution after alpha-beta-depleted transplantation in children. The authors prepared the TCRbeta library with unique molecular identifiers. TCRdb processed the PCR reads anew with MiXCR; each CDR3 protein has one entry. The sample lists approximately 270,000 distinct CDR3 sequences, 9.9% occurring once. Trimming cost V 3 bases and J 3 bases, with 4 bases left between them. Per germline, CDR1 SQVTM and CDR2 ANQGSEA. The CDR3 totals 11 residues. This clonotype occurred many times. The TCR was taken from a human donor who donated a stem cell graft to a child with SCID. The material sequenced was PBMCs from the stem cell graft donor, taken from the stem cell graft. The rearrangement links TRBV29-1 to TRBJ2-3; D not resolved. In DNA form, the CDR3 reads TGCAGCGTTGACAGGACAGATACGCAGTATTTT. This translates into CSVDRTDTQYF.